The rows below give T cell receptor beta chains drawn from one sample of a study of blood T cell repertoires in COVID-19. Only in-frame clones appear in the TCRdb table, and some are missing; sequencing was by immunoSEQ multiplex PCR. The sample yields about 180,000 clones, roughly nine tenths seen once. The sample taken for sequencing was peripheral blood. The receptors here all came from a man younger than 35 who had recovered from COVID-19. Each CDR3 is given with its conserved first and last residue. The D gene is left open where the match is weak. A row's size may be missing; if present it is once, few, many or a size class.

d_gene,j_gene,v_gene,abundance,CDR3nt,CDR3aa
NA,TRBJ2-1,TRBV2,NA,TGTGCCAGCACCGGGGACTTCCGGAATGAGCAGTTCTTC,CASTGDFRNEQFF
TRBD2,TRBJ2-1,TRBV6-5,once,TGTGCCAGCAGTCCCGGGACTAGTTTTGAGCAGTTCTTC,CASSPGTSFEQFF
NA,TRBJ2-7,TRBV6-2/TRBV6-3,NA,TGTGCCAGCAGTTACTTAGAACGCAGGTACGAGCAGTACTTC,CASSYLERRYEQYF
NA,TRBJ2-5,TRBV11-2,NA,TGTGCCAGCAGCTTAAGTAGCCAGACCCAGTACTTC,CASSLSSQTQYF
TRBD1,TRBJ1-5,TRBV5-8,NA,TGTGCCAGCAGCTTGGGGACAGGGGCGAATCAGCCCCAGCATTTT,CASSLGTGANQPQHF
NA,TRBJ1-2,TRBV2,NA,TGTGCCAGCAGTGATTCGGGGGGCACCTATGGCTACACCTTC,CASSDSGGTYGYTF
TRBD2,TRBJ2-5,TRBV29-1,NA,TGCAGCGTTGCCGGGGGGCAAGAGACCCAGTACTTC,CSVAGGQETQYF
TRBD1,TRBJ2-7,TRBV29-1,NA,TGCAGCGGCGGGGACAGGGCCTACGAGCAGTACTTC,CSGGDRAYEQYF
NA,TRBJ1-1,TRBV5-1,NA,TGCGCCAGCAGCTTGGGGCAGGGCGAAGCTTTCTTT,CASSLGQGEAFF
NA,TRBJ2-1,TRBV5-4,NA,TGTGCCAGCAGCAGCCTCCCCCCCCTTGAGCAGTTCTTC,CASSSLPPLEQFF
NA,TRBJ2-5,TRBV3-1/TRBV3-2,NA,TGTGCCAGCAGCCCTATGGGGACACAAGAGACCCAGTACTTC,CASSPMGTQETQYF
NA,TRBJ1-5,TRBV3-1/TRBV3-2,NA,TGTGCCAGCAGCCTCGGGACATATGGTCAGCCCCAGCATTTT,CASSLGTYGQPQHF
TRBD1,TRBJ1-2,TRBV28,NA,TGTGCCAGCAGGGGACAGCTTCCTGGCTACACCTTC,CASRGQLPGYTF
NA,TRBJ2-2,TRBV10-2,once,TGCGCCAGCGCCGTAATAGCGGAAAGAACCGGGGAGCTGTTTTTT,CASAVIAERTGELFF
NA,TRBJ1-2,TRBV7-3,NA,TGTGCCAGCAGCTCCCAGAGGGGGTCGGAGGGCTACACCTTC,CASSSQRGSEGYTF
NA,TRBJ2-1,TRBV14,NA,TGTGCCAGCAGCCAAGCTTACGGGAATGAGCAGTTCTTC,CASSQAYGNEQFF
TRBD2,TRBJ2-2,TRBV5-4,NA,TGTGCCAGCAGCCTCCCGGGACTAAGGTCGACCGGGGAGCTGTTTTTT,CASSLPGLRSTGELFF
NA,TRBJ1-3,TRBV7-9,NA,TGTGCCAGCAGCTTACAGGGGAGCTCTGGAAACACCATATATTTT,CASSLQGSSGNTIYF
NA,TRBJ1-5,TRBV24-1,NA,TGTGCCACCAGTGATGGGGGGGCAGGCCAGCCCCAGCATTTT,CATSDGGAGQPQHF
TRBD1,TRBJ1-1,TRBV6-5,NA,TGTGCCAGCAGTTGGACAGGGGGCCGTAGCGTCACTGAAGCTTTCTTT,CASSWTGGRSVTEAFF
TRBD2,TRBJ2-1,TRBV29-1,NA,TGCAGCGTTGCGAGCGGGAGGATTGCCTACAATGAGCAGTTCTTC,CSVASGRIAYNEQFF
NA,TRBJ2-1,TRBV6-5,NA,TGTGCCAGCAGTTACGGGAGCCCGTGGAATGAGCAGTTCTTC,CASSYGSPWNEQFF
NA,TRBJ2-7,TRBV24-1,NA,TGTGCCACCAGTGATACCCAGTCCTACGAGCAGTACTTC,CATSDTQSYEQYF
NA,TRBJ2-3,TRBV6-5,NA,TGTGCCACCAGCTCTAGCACAGATACGCAGTATTTT,CATSSSTDTQYF
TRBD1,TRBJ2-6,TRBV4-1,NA,TGCGCCAGCAGCCTAAGATCAGGGGGCTTTGGGTCTGGGGCCAACGTCCTGACTTTC,CASSLRSGGFGSGANVLTF
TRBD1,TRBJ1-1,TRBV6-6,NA,TGTGCCAGCAGTTACTCGCGACAGGGCACTGAAGCTTTCTTT,CASSYSRQGTEAFF
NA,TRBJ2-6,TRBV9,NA,TGTGCCAGCAGCGTAGGGCGGGGGGCCAACGTCCTGACTTTC,CASSVGRGANVLTF
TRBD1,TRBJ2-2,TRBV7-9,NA,TGTGCCAGCAGGACAACAGGGGCCAACACCGGGGAGCTGTTTTTT,CASRTTGANTGELFF
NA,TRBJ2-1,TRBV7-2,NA,TGTGCCAGCAGCGTGCGGTCCTACAATGAGCAGTTCTTC,CASSVRSYNEQFF
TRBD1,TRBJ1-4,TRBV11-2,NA,TGTGCCAGCAGACATGGGACAGCCCCTAATGAAAAACTGTTTTTT,CASRHGTAPNEKLFF
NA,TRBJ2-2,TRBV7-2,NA,TGTGCCAGCAGCTTAGCTCAGGCGGGCAGCCGGCACGGGGAGCTGTTTTTT,CASSLAQAGSRHGELFF
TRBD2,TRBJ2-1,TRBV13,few,TGTGCCAGCAGCTTGAGGAGGGGAACTAGCGGACGCTCCTACAATGAGCAGTTCTTC,CASSLRRGTSGRSYNEQFF
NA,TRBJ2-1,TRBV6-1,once,TGTGCCAGCAGTGAAGATTGGGCAGGGCCCTACAATGAGCAGTTCTTC,CASSEDWAGPYNEQFF
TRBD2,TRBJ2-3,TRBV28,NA,TGTGCCAGCAGTACCACTAGCGGGGGCACAGATACGCAGTATTTT,CASSTTSGGTDTQYF
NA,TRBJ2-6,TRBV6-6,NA,TGTGCCAGCAGCAGGGACTCTGGGGCCAACGTCCTGACTTTC,CASSRDSGANVLTF
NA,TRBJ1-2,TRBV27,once,TGTGCCAGCAGTTCCCTACCCGGGTACGGTGGCTACACCTTC,CASSSLPGYGGYTF
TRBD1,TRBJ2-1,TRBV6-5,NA,TGTGCCAGCAGTTATAGGCAGGGGGCATATGAGCAGTTCTTC,CASSYRQGAYEQFF
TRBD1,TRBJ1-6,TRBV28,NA,TGTGCCAGCAGTTTGACCGACAGGGCTTATTCACCCCTCCACTTT,CASSLTDRAYSPLHF
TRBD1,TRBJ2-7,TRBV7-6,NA,TGTGCCAGCAGCGTGGACAGGGCCAACGAGCAGTACTTC,CASSVDRANEQYF
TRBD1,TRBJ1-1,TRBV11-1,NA,TGTGCCAGCAGACGACAGGGGGCCATGAACACTGAAGCTTTCTTT,CASRRQGAMNTEAFF
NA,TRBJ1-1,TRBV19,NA,TGTGCCAGTAGTATAGATCGATTGTCGGCTGAAGCTTTCTTT,CASSIDRLSAEAFF
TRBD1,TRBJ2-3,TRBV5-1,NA,TGCGCCAGCAGCTCCTCCGGGACAGGGACAGATACGCAGTATTTT,CASSSSGTGTDTQYF
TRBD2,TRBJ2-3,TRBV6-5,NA,TGTGCCAGCAGTTACCGCGGGAGCAGCACAGATACGCAGTATTTT,CASSYRGSSTDTQYF
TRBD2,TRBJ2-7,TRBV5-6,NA,TGTGCCAGCAGTCCTTTAGCGGGCACACCGCAGTACTTC,CASSPLAGTPQYF
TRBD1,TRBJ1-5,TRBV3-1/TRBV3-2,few,TGTGCCAGCAGCCGTAAGACCGGGACAGGGCAATCCGCCCAGCATTTT,CASSRKTGTGQSAQHF
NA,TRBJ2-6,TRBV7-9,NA,TGTGCCAGCAGCTTAGGCACAGGCACCGACTCTGGGGCCAACGTCCTGACTTTC,CASSLGTGTDSGANVLTF
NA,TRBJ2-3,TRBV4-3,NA,TGCGCCAGCAGCCAAGATATCTCGGGTTACACAGATACGCAGTATTTT,CASSQDISGYTDTQYF
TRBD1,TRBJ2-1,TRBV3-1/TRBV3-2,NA,TGTGCCAGCAGCCGGTGGGGACAGGGGTTAAAAGATGAGCAGTTCTTC,CASSRWGQGLKDEQFF
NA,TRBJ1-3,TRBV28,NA,TGTGCCAGCAGTTCTCCCACCGGGACATATAGCTCTGGAAACACCATATATTTT,CASSSPTGTYSSGNTIYF
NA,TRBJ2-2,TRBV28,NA,TGTGCCAGCAGTTTTGGGGGGGGCGGCACCGGGGAGCTGTTTTTT,CASSFGGGGTGELFF
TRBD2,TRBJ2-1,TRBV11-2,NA,TGTGCCAGCAGCTTAGAGGGGAGCGGGGTCTCCTACAATGAGCAGTTCTTC,CASSLEGSGVSYNEQFF
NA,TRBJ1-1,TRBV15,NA,TGTGCCACCAGCAGAGATACCAGTACAGGGCTGAAAGCTTTCTTT,CATSRDTSTGLKAFF
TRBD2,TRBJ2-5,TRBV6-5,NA,TGTGCCAGCAGGCACGGGAGGGAGGAGACCCAGTACTTC,CASRHGREETQYF
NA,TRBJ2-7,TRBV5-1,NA,TGCGCCAGCAGCTTGCGATGGACGGGAGACTCCTACGAGCAGTACTTC,CASSLRWTGDSYEQYF